The TCR beta chain described here comes from a study of cytomegalovirus exposure and HLA in healthy donors. Notes on the study in general: Generally TCR sequences proved uncommon, though certain public TCRs appeared in numerous donors.

With V trimmed by 9 bases and J by 2 bases, 10 bases remained unmatched. The CDR3 sequence is 14 residues long. Germline loops: CDR1 MNHNS, CDR2 SASEGT. The study ran its PCR with 60 Vbeta and 13 Jbeta primers. The repertoire was sequenced with immunoSEQ multiplex PCR; TCRdb's copy has only in-frame clones and lacks some. The sample records under 200,000 clones, 79% being singletons. Details on this clone: Its antigen is still unknown.

The gene calls are TRBV6-1 and TRBJ2-7; 7 nucleotides agree with TRBD1. Source material: PBMCs. This sequence originates from a woman aged 30 to 39 in good health and CMV-seropositive. The CDR3 is CASQAWDSTYEQYF. As DNA, the CDR3 is TGTGCCAGTCAGGCTTGGGACAGTACCTACGAGCAGTACTTC.